The rows below give T cell receptor beta chains drawn from one sample of a study of T cells after yellow fever vaccination. Via MiXCR, TCRdb re-called the 5' RACE reads, giving one row per CDR3 protein. The repertoire holds roughly 350,000 distinct CDR3 sequences, with over 4% as singletons. Sequenced material: PBMCs, taken 5 days after the yellow fever booster vaccination. These receptors were collected from a man between 18 and 35 years old who received the YFV17D yellow fever vaccine. CDR3s include the opening cysteine and the closing phenylalanine or tryptophan.

v_gene	CDR3aa
TRBV7-2	CASSTQGSLNQPQHF
TRBV7-9	CASSAGSRTDTQYF
TRBV9	CASSPRPGPSYNEQFF
TRBV6-1	CASSEVGAGSKNIQYF
TRBV6-1	CASSEEGGLAVYNEQFF
TRBV12-3/TRBV12-4	CAKQTLTGNTIYF
TRBV7-6	CASRPGASSYEQYF
TRBV29-1	CSVGLVGIATDTQYF
TRBV5-6	CASSLIHSYNSPLHF
TRBV29-1	CSVEGGRGLRNEQFF
TRBV20-1	CSARGATAQHF
TRBV5-1	CASSVDSGGSSYEQYF
TRBV12-3/TRBV12-4	CASSFTSGGLWETQYF
TRBV7-9	CAGVPASSGNTIYF
TRBV5-1	CASSLGDGAQETQYF
TRBV30	CAWRLQESEQFF
TRBV18	CASSPGLNEQFF
TRBV5-1	CASSLSQQGGDTQYF
TRBV15	CATSRVETEAFF
TRBV2	CASSEAWRIGTDTQYF
TRBV2	CASDISPPGNTIYF
TRBV5-1	CASSGISGGADNEQFF
TRBV7-9	CAGTDQVNQQFF
TRBV27	CASSYSNINEQFF
TRBV7-2	CASSKDRTYGYTF
TRBV4-3	CASSQEPPAGGETQYF
TRBV5-4	CASSLMLGGDTQYF
TRBV5-4	CASSQTSGGPLLAYEQYF
TRBV6-5	CASSYSVGGANYGYTF
TRBV21-1	CASSTDVRSPLHF
TRBV2	CAKSTSSGANVLTF
TRBV29-1	CSAFRNTEAFF